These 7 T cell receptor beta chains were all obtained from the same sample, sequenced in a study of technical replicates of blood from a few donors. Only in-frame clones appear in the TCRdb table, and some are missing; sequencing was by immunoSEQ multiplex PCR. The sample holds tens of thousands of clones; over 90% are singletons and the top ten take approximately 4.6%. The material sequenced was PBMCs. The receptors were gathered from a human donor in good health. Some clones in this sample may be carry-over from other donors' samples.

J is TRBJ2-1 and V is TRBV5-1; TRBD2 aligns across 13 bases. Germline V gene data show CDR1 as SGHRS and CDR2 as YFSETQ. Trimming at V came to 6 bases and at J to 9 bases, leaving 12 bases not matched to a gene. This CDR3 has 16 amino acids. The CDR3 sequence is CASTETSGGAGVEQFF. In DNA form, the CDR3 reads TGCGCCAGCACCGAAACTAGCGGGGGGGCCGGGGTTGAGCAGTTCTTC.

The DNA of the CDR3 is TGTGCCAGCAGGACCGGGCCCAGGGAGTATTTT. It is translated as CASRTGPREYF. The chain joins TRBV6-6 to TRBJ2-3; maybe TRBD1 (5 bases). This CDR3 region has 11 residues. Germline CDR1 MNHNY, CDR2 SVGAGI (reference sequence). The V end lost 6 bases, the J end lost 13 bases, and 14 bases lay between the germline ends.

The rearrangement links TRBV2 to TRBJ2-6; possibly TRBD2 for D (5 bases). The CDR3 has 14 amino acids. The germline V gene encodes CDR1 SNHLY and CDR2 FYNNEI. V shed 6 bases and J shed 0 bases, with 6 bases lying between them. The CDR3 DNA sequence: TGTGCCAGCAGGGGGAGCTCTGGGGCCAACGTCCTGACTTTC. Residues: CASRGSSGANVLTF.

The CDR3 bases are TGCGCCAGCAGCCAAGAGGATGATCGGACTATCCGGCAAGAGACCCAGTACTTC. This encodes CASSQEDDRTIRQETQYF. This sequence joins TRBV4-3 and TRBJ2-5; D is perhaps TRBD2 (6 bases). The germline V gene encodes CDR1 LGHNA and CDR2 YSLEER. This CDR3 spans 18 amino acids. Trimming removed 0 bases from V and 2 bases from J, with 19 bases in between.

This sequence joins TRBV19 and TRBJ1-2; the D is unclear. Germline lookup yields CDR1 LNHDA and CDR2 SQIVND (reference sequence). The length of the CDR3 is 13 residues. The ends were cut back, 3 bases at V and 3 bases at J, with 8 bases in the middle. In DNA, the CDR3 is TGTGCCAGTAGTATCCTACAGCACTATGGCTACACCTTC. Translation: CASSILQHYGYTF.

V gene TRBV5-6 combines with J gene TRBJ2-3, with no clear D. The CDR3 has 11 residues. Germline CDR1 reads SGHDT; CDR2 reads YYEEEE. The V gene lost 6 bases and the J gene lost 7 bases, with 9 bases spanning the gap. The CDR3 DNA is TGTGCCAGCACCCGTGAGAATACGCAGTATTTT. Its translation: CASTRENTQYF.

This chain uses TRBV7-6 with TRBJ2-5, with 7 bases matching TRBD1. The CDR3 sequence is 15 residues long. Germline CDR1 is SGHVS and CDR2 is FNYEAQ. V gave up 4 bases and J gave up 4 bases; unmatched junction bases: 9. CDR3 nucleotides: TGTGCCAGCAGCTGGGGGACAGTCCGGGGAGAGACCCAGTACTTC. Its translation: CASSWGTVRGETQYF.